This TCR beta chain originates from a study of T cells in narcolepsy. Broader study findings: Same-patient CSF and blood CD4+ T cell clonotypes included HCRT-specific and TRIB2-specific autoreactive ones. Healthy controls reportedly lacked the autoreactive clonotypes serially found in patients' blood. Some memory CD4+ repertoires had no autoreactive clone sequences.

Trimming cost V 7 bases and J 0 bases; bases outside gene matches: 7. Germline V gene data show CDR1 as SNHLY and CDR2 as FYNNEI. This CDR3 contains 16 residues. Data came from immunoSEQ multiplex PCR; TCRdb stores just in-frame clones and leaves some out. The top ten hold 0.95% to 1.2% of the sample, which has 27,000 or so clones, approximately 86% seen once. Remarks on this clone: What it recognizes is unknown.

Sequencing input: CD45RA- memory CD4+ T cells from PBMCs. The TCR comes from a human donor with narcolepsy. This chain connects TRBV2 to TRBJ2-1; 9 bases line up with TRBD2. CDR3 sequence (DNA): TGTGCCAGCACGAGCGGGGGGCCGAGCTCCTACAATGAGCAGTTCTTC. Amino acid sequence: CASTSGGPSSYNEQFF.